The following is a TCR beta chain sequence with its context. Its antigen is still unknown. The sample originates from a study of T cell responses to AZD1222 COVID-19 vaccine. Study results and caveats: Repertoire samples came only from after the peak T cell response. Nearly half of spike-specific TCRs reportedly target unmutated variant regions. Donor demographics were predominantly white British with a female majority; clonal diversity may be underestimated. Baseline serostatus was positive in only a handful of AZD1222 recipients.

Sequenced by immunoSEQ multiplex PCR; TCRdb stores in-frame clones only, minus some. Of roughly 120,000 clones detected, less than 90% appear once; the ten largest clones hold about 1.6%. CDR1 and CDR2 (germline): LGHDT, YNNKEL (reference sequence). The CDR3 runs to 17 residues. Losses at the gene ends were 1 base for V and 4 bases for J; bases not matched to a gene: 9. The clonotype originates from an adult in good health. Sequenced here: peripheral blood, sampled on day 0 of AZD1222 vaccination. This chain uses TRBV3-1 (or the pseudogene TRBV3-2) with TRBJ2-5; TRBD1 agrees at 10 bases. The CDR3 bases are TGTGCCAGCAGCCAAGCCCGACAGGGGGCGAGTCGAGAGACCCAGTACTTC. It yields the protein CASSQARQGASRETQYF.